The 16 T cell receptor beta chains presented below share a single source sample, sequenced in a study of T cells in Graves' hyperthyroidism and ophthalmopathy. The CDR3 regions of TCR beta were amplified from RNA transcripts. HTBI primers drove first-round RT-PCR of the TCR CDR3. MiXCR was run by TCRdb on the multiplex PCR reads, yielding one entry per CDR3 protein. The sample has about 660,000 distinct CDR3 sequences, just under 45% seen once. Specimen: peripheral blood or thyroid tissue (not recorded which). Receptors were obtained from an adult man with Graves' disease, either hyperthyroidism or ophthalmopathy (not recorded which).

V is TRBV19 and J is TRBJ1-2; unclear D gene. Trimming took off 2 bases at V and 6 bases at J, with 10 bases between the two ends. The CDR3 totals 13 residues. The germline CDR1 and CDR2 sequences are LNHDA and SQIVND (reference sequence). Here the CDR3 DNA reads TGTGCCAGTAGTATATACCCCACAGATGGCTACACCTTC. Protein: CASSIYPTDGYTF.

This clonotype was seen a few times. The chain couples TRBV6-1 to TRBJ1-5; D perhaps matches TRBD1 (6 bases). The CDR3 runs 17 residues. Trimming shortened V by 1 base and J by 4 bases, and 17 bases separated the two germline ends. The germline CDR1 and CDR2 sequences are MNHNS and SASEGT. CDR3 amino acids: CASSEGPGGRPNQPQHF. CDR3 DNA: TGTGCCAGCAGTGAAGGCCCCGGGGGCAGACCAAATCAGCCCCAGCATTTT.

The gene calls are TRBV20-1 and TRBJ2-7; D gene ambiguous. Germline V gene data show CDR1 as DFQATT and CDR2 as SNEGSKA (reference sequence). Between the trimmed V and J ends, which lost 6 bases and 9 bases, there was a span of 15 bases. The length of the CDR3 is 11 residues. CDR3 DNA: TGCAGTGCCACCACCGACACGGGGCAGTACTTC. Amino acid sequence: CSATTDTGQYF.

The sample holds many counts of this clonotype. The chain joins TRBV24-1 to TRBJ1-4; weak D call: TRBD1 (6 bases). The germline V and J ends were trimmed by 6 bases and 13 bases, with 17 bases remaining between them. This CDR3 region has 13 residues. Germline V gene data show CDR1 as KGHDR and CDR2 as SFDVKD. This chain's CDR3 is CATSLDRFSGLFF. For the CDR3, the DNA is TGTGCCACCAGTCTCGACAGGTTTAGTGGACTGTTTTTT.

CDR3 region: CSIPSDRGRTNTEAFF. The CDR3 DNA reads as TGCAGTATACCCAGCGACCGCGGACGGACGAACACTGAAGCTTTCTTT. The chain carries TRBV20-1 and TRBJ1-1; D is undetermined. This CDR3 is 16 amino acids long. V lost 8 bases and J 1 base, leaving 23 bases between the germline ends. Germline assignment: CDR1 DFQATT and CDR2 SNEGSKA (reference sequence).

The chain joins TRBV19 to TRBJ2-5; tentatively, D is TRBD2 (6 bases). This CDR3 is 12 amino acids long. Germline CDR1 and CDR2: LNHDA and SQIVND (reference sequence). CDR3 in DNA: TGTGCTACGGGGGATTTCCAAGAGACCCAGTACTTC. It codes for CATGDFQETQYF.

This clonotype appeared many times. The chain uses TRBV10-3 and TRBJ1-2; D gene uncertain. Per the germline V gene, CDR1 is ENHRY and CDR2 is SYGVKD. The CDR3 runs to 11 residues. Trimming removed 0 bases at V and 7 bases at J, with 3 bases between. The CDR3 is CAISESSGYTF. The CDR3 coding sequence is TGTGCCATCAGTGAGTCGTCTGGCTACACCTTC.

V is TRBV2 and J is TRBJ1-5; no reliable D call. V was clipped by 8 bases and J by 6 bases, with 11 bases between them. In germline, CDR1 is SNHLY, CDR2 FYNNEI. The CDR3 loop spans 12 amino acids. In DNA, the CDR3 is TGTGCCAGCGGCCCCCCTGGTCAGCCCCAGCATTTT. It yields the protein CASGPPGQPQHF.

This clonotype has a count of ten or more. The rearrangement joins TRBV19 to TRBJ2-5, with D possibly being TRBD1 or TRBD2 (5 bases each). Trimming took off 3 bases at V and 9 bases at J, with 11 bases between the two ends. This CDR3 spans 12 amino acids. The V gene's germline CDR1 is LNHDA and CDR2 SQIVND (reference sequence). CDR3 bases: TGTGCCAGTAGTATCGGGGCCTCCCCCCAGTACTTC. The encoded protein is CASSIGASPQYF.

This clonotype has at least ten counts. This chain connects TRBV7-3 to TRBJ2-7, with D perhaps matching TRBD1 (5 bases). Germline values: CDR1 SGHTA, CDR2 FQGTGA. The CDR3 length is 13 residues. V was shortened by 4 bases and J by 3 bases, with 10 bases between the two germline ends. The CDR3: CASSSGPNYEQYF. CDR3 DNA: TGTGCCAGCAGCTCAGGGCCCAACTACGAGCAGTACTTC.

This clonotype showed up many times. This chain uses TRBV29-1 with TRBJ2-7; D is ambiguous. The V gene lost 4 bases and the J gene lost 0 bases, with 10 bases spanning the gap. The CDR3 is 13 amino acids. CDR1 is SQVTM and CDR2 is ANQGSEA in the germline V gene. This chain's CDR3 is CSVGRPSSYEQYF. In DNA, the CDR3 is TGCAGCGTTGGAAGACCGAGCTCCTACGAGCAGTACTTC.

The chain couples TRBV7-9 to TRBJ1-1; tentative D call: TRBD1 (5 bases). Per the germline V gene, CDR1 is SEHNR and CDR2 is FQNEAQ (reference sequence). Trimming stripped 1 base from V and 5 bases from J, with 14 bases between. This CDR3 is built from 15 residues. In DNA, the CDR3 is TGTGCCAGCAGCTTAGTCCCAGGGCGAAGGACTGAAGCTTTCTTT. Amino acids: CASSLVPGRRTEAFF. The variable domain in full, completed from reference TRBV7-9 and TRBJ1-1, reads DTGVSQNPRHKITKRGQNVTFRCDPISEHNRLYWYRQTLGQGPEFLTYFQNEAQLEKSRLLSDRFSAERPKGSFSTLEIQRTEQGDSAMYLCASSLVPGRRTEAFFGQGTRLTVV.

This clonotype came up many times. J is TRBJ2-5 and V is TRBV2; perhaps TRBD1 as D (5 bases). Trimming cost V 6 bases and J 5 bases, with 19 bases left between them. CDR1 is SNHLY, CDR2 FYNNEI, per germline. The CDR3 has 15 residues. The CDR3 DNA is TGTGCCAGCAGGTCCAGAACAGGAAGACAGGAGACCCAGTACTTC. The encoded protein is CASRSRTGRQETQYF.

This clonotype was seen a few times. This sequence joins TRBV12-3 or TRBV12-4 and TRBJ1-2; no clear D gene. There are 14 residues in the CDR3. The V end lost 5 bases, the J end lost 6 bases, and 16 bases lay between the germline ends. In nucleotides, the CDR3 is TGTGCCAGCAGTGGAACAGAGAGCTATGATGGCTACACCTTC. Protein: CASSGTESYDGYTF.

The chain carries TRBV7-9 and TRBJ2-2, with D possibly TRBD2 on 6 matching bases. Per the germline V gene, CDR1 is SEHNR and CDR2 is FQNEAQ (reference sequence). CDR3 length: 16 residues. V dropped 4 bases and J dropped 4 bases, with 16 bases sitting between them. CDR3 bases: TGTGCCAGCAGCTCCTGGGGGGTATTGAGCACCGGGGAGCTGTTTTTT. It yields the protein CASSSWGVLSTGELFF.

This clonotype was seen at least ten times. The CDR3 protein is CSARDQRTANEKLFF. In DNA form, the CDR3 reads TGCAGTGCTAGAGATCAGCGGACAGCTAATGAAAAACTGTTTTTT. This sequence joins TRBV20-1 and TRBJ1-4; maybe TRBD1 (6 bases). Germline V gene sequence: CDR1 DFQATT, CDR2 SNEGSKA (reference sequence). Trimming took off 0 bases at V and 3 bases at J, with 11 bases between the two ends. This CDR3 is 15 amino acids long.